The T cell receptor (beta chain) under discussion was sequenced for a study of T cell clones after liver transplantation. Overall study: Post-transplant blood was tracked for graft-donor-reactive T cell clones identified in a pre-transplant mixed lymphocyte reaction.

Study results and limitations: In a couple of subjects, few donor cells limited the measurable donor-reactive repertoire.

In the case of this clone: Its antigen remains unknown.

Germline values: CDR1 MNHNY, CDR2 SVGAGI (reference sequence). The CDR3 sequence is 15 residues long. The ends lost 5 bases at V and 4 bases at J; junction bases unmatched: 5. Clones were sequenced by immunoSEQ multiplex PCR, and TCRdb holds only the in-frame ones, with some missing. The sample holds approximately 100,000 clones, 75% to 90% seen once. The chain links TRBV6-6 to TRBJ1-5, with 10 bases fitting TRBD1. The receptor was derived from a human donor who received a liver transplant. Material: CD4+ T cells from blood, obtained before liver transplant. The CDR3 loop is CASSPGQGGNQPQHF. In DNA, the CDR3 is TGTGCCAGCAGTCCCGGACAGGGGGGGAATCAGCCCCAGCATTTT.